Presented here are 18 T cell receptor beta chains from one specimen sequenced in a study of cytomegalovirus exposure and HLA in healthy donors (dated by TCRdb to between 2016 and 2019). The library was generated by the immunoSEQ multiplex PCR assay. TCRdb stores this immuneACCESS table with in-frame sequences only. Part of the clones is absent; in the studies checked, under half of the shortfall reflects unresolved V genes, and no reason is known for the rest. This sample lists 250,000 to 400,000 clones; roughly 87% were detected once. Of the sample, over 1% falls within the top ten clones. The sequencing input was PBMCs. These receptors all stem from a woman aged 25-40 years in good health and CMV-seropositive.

This rearrangement joins TRBV27 to TRBJ2-5; 7 bases match TRBD2. The CDR3 totals 15 residues. J lost 5 bases, V lost 6 bases, and 12 bases had no gene match. Germline CDR1 and CDR2: MNHEY and SMNVEV (reference sequence). The CDR3 coding sequence is TGTGCCAGCAGCCCCGCTCCGGGGGGATTGGAGACCCAGTACTTC. This codes for CASSPAPGGLETQYF.

The chain carries TRBV30 and TRBJ1-4, with TRBD1 identical over 12 bases. From germline, CDR1 is GTSNPN and CDR2 SVGIG (reference sequence). Losses at the gene ends were 3 bases for V and 7 bases for J; bases not matched to a gene: 15. CDR3 length: 18 amino acids. CDR3 nucleotides: TGTGCCTGGAGCGGGGCCCGGGACAGGGGGCAAAGGTGTGAAAAACTGTTTTTT. Translation gives CAWSGARDRGQRCEKLFF.

The chain carries TRBV2 and TRBJ1-4; D possibly corresponds to TRBD1 (6 bases). Germline assignment: CDR1 SNHLY and CDR2 FYNNEI. The CDR3 runs to 11 residues. Trimming took 9 bases from V and 10 from J, leaving 12 bases between them. CDR3 sequence (DNA): TGTGCCAGTGCCGGGACAAGAAAACTGTTTTTT. Translated: CASAGTRKLFF.

The rearrangement uses TRBV5-1 and TRBJ2-3; D is undetermined. V was shortened by 0 bases and J by 4 bases, with 12 bases between the two germline ends. This CDR3 is built from 15 residues. Per germline, CDR1 SGHRS and CDR2 YFSETQ. CDR3 bases: TGCGCCAGCAGCTTGGCCGGTGGTGGGGCAGATACGCAGTATTTT. Translated, it gives CASSLAGGGADTQYF.

The chain couples TRBV6-6 to TRBJ2-1, with D possibly being TRBD1 (6 bases). The V gene's germline CDR1 is MNHNY and CDR2 SVGAGI (reference sequence). V lost 6 bases and J lost 2, with 14 bases in between. This CDR3 spans 15 amino acids. CDR3 sequence reads: CASSLGTTPYNEQFF. DNA of the CDR3: TGTGCCAGCAGCCTCGGGACAACTCCCTACAATGAGCAGTTCTTC.

This clone was observed a few times. This sequence joins TRBV27 and TRBJ1-5; a possible D gene is TRBD1 (5 bases). There are 14 residues in the CDR3. Trimming cost V 0 bases and J 5 bases, with 8 bases left between them. Germline V lookup: CDR1 MNHEY, CDR2 SMNVEV (reference sequence). The CDR3: CASSLSRADQPQHF. Here the CDR3 DNA reads TGTGCCAGCAGTTTATCCAGGGCTGATCAGCCCCAGCATTTT.

This clone was counted once. This CDR3 is CASIPGPSHNEKLFF. DNA of the CDR3: TGTGCCAGCATCCCAGGACCTTCCCATAATGAAAAACTGTTTTTT. The V and J genes are TRBV2 and TRBJ1-4; D uncertain. CDR3 length: 15 amino acids. Deletions cut 7 bases from V and 4 bases from J, with 16 bases between. Germline V CDR1 and CDR2: SNHLY, FYNNEI.

The chain joins TRBV19 to TRBJ2-7; 8 nucleotides agree with TRBD1. J gave up 4 bases and V 2 bases, and 1 base lay outside the gene matches. Germline V gene lookup returns CDR1 LNHDA and CDR2 SQIVND (reference sequence). The CDR3 loop spans 13 amino acids. The CDR3 DNA reads as TGTGCCAGTAGTATACAGGGGGCGTACGAGCAGTACTTC. Translating gives CASSIQGAYEQYF.

The gene calls are TRBV15 and TRBJ1-2; D unresolved. Looked up from germline, CDR1 is LNHNV and CDR2 is YYDKDF (reference sequence). The CDR3 length is 12 residues. V dropped 0 bases and J dropped 9 bases, with 8 bases sitting between them. CDR3 residues: CATSRDEARYTF. As DNA, the CDR3 is TGTGCCACCAGCAGAGACGAGGCACGCTACACCTTC.

DNA for the CDR3: TGTGCCAGCACCCGGACAGAGGACACTGAAGCTTTCTTT. It codes for CASTRTEDTEAFF. The chain has TRBV6-6 and TRBJ1-1, with TRBD1 as a possible D gene (6 bases). CDR1 and CDR2 (germline): MNHNY, SVGAGI (reference sequence). V lost 7 bases, J lost 3 bases, and 12 bases lay in between. The CDR3 is 13 residues long.

V and J are TRBV9 and TRBJ2-7; D unresolved. CDR1 is SGDLS, CDR2 YYNGEE, per germline. V shed 0 bases and J shed 3 bases, with 16 bases lying between them. This CDR3 is built from 16 residues. CDR3 bases: TGTGCCAGCAGCGTAGAGGGAAATGGGGTGGACTACGAGCAGTACTTC. Translated: CASSVEGNGVDYEQYF.

Only one count was recorded for this clone. This rearrangement joins TRBV7-2 to TRBJ2-2; no clear D gene. The CDR3 covers 13 residues. V dropped 2 bases and J dropped 7 bases, with 8 bases sitting between them. Germline-derived CDR1 and CDR2 are SGHTA and FQGNSA. CDR3 sequence: CASSLPNLGELFF. CDR3 coding DNA: TGTGCCAGCAGCTTACCAAACCTCGGGGAGCTGTTTTTT.

This chain connects TRBV13 to TRBJ2-7; D is possibly TRBD2 (6 bases). This CDR3 contains 14 residues. CDR1 PRHDT and CDR2 FYEKMQ come from the germline V gene (reference sequence). The V end was cut by 4 bases, the J end by 7 bases, with 17 bases between. CDR3 sequence reads: CASSSRDGGREQYF. Written as DNA, the CDR3 is TGTGCCAGCAGCTCACGCGACGGGGGAAGGGAGCAGTACTTC.

CDR3 coding DNA: TGTGCCACCAGCAGGGGAACAGGGGGTGATCAGCCCCAGCATTTT. Protein product: CATSRGTGGDQPQHF. V usage is TRBV15 and J usage is TRBJ1-5; 8 bases agree with TRBD1. This CDR3 contains 15 residues. Germline CDR1 is LNHNV and CDR2 is YYDKDF (reference sequence). With V trimmed by 3 bases and J by 5 bases, 6 bases remained unmatched. Full variable domain (outside the CDR3, taken from reference TRBV15 and TRBJ1-5): DAMVIQNPRYQVTQFGKPVTLSCSQTLNHNVMYWYQQKSSQAPKLLFHYYDKDFNNEADTPDNFQSRRPNTSFCFLDIRSPGLGDTAMYLCATSRGTGGDQPQHFGDGTRLSIL.

This clone was detected a few times. The chain carries TRBV27 and TRBJ1-2, with a tentative D call TRBD1 (6 bases). Trimming shortened V by 6 bases and J by 6 bases, and 14 bases separated the two germline ends. The CDR3 has 13 amino acids. The V gene's germline CDR1 is MNHEY and CDR2 SMNVEV (reference sequence). CDR3 sequence reads: CASRDSGTHGYTF. The CDR3 nucleotides read TGTGCCAGCAGGGACAGCGGCACCCATGGCTACACCTTC.

This chain connects TRBV4-3 to TRBJ1-6, with unresolved D. The CDR3 covers 15 residues. With 0 bases removed from V and 9 bases from J, the gap between germline ends came to 12 bases. Germline loops: CDR1 LGHNA, CDR2 YSLEER. CDR3 sequence reads: CASSQDVMEGSPLHF. The CDR3 DNA reads as TGCGCCAGCAGCCAAGATGTGATGGAGGGTTCACCCCTCCACTTT.

The count of this clone is one. The J gene is TRBJ1-2, the V gene TRBV2; D may be TRBD1 (5 bases). V lost 5 bases and J lost 2, with 9 bases in between. From germline, CDR1 is SNHLY and CDR2 FYNNEI. CDR3 size: 13 residues. The CDR3 coding sequence is TGTGCCAGCAGTCGAGACAGCAACTATGGCTACACCTTC. Its translation: CASSRDSNYGYTF.

The chain carries TRBV5-4 and TRBJ1-1; D gene uncertain. The CDR3 has 13 amino acids. Germline-derived CDR1 and CDR2 are SGHNT and YYREEE (reference sequence). The V and J ends lost 0 bases and 6 bases respectively, with 9 bases between them. The CDR3 DNA is TGTGCCAGCAGCTTGGGTTCGAGAGCTGAAGCTTTCTTT. Protein: CASSLGSRAEAFF.